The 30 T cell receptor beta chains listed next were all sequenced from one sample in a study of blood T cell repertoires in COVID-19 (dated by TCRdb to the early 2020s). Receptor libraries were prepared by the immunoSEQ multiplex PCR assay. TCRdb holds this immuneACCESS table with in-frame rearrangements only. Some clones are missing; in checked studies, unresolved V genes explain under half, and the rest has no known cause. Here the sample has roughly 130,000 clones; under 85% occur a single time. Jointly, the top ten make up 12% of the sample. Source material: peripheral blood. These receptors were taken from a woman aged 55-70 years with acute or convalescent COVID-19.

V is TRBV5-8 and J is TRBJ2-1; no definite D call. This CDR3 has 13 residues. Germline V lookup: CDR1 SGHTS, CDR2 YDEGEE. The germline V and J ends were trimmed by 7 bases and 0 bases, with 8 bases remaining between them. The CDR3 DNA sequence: TGTGCCAGCTCTTGGAGCTCCTACAATGAGCAGTTCTTC. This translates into CASSWSSYNEQFF. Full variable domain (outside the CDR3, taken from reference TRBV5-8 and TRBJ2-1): EAGVTQSPTHLIKTRGQQATLRCSPISGHTSVYWYQQALGLGLQFLLWYDEGEERNRGNFPPRFSGRQFPNYSSELNVNALELEDSALYLCASSWSSYNEQFFGPGTRLTVL.

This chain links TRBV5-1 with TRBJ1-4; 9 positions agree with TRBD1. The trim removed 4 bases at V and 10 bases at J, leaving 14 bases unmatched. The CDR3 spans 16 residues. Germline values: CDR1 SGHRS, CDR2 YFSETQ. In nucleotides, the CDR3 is TGCGCCAGCAGCCCGGGCGGGACAGGGACACAAGTAAAACTGTTTTTT. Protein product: CASSPGGTGTQVKLFF.

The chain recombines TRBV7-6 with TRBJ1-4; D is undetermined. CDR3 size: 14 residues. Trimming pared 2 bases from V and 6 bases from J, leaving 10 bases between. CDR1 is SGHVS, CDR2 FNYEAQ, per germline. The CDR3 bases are TGTGCCAGCAGCTTATTCCCCGGGGATGAAAAACTGTTTTTT. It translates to CASSLFPGDEKLFF.

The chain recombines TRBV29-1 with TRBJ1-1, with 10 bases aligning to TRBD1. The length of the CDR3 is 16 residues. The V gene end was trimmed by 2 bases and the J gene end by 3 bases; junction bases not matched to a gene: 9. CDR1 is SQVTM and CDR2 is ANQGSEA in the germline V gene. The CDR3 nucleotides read TGCAGCGTTGAATACCGGGACAGGGGTCTGGACACTGAAGCTTTCTTT. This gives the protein CSVEYRDRGLDTEAFF.

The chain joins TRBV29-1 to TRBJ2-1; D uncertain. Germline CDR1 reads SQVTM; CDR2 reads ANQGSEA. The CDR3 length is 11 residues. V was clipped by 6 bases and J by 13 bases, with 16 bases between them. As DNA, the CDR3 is TGCAGCGTCGTCAAGAGAGCAGGCCAGTTCTTC. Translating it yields CSVVKRAGQFF.

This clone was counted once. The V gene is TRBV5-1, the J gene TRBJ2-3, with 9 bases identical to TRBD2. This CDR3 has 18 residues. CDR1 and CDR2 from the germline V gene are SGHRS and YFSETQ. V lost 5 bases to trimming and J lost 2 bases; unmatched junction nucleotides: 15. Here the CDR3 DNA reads TGCGCCAGCAGACCCCCGGGACTAGCACGACAGATCACAGATACGCAGTATTTT. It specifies CASRPPGLARQITDTQYF.

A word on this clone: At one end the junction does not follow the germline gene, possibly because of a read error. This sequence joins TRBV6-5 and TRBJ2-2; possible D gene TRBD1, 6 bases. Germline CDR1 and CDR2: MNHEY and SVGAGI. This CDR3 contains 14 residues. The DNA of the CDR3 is TGTGCCAGCAGTTCCCCCGGGACAAGAGGTGTGACCTGCTTT. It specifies CASSSPGTRGVTCF.

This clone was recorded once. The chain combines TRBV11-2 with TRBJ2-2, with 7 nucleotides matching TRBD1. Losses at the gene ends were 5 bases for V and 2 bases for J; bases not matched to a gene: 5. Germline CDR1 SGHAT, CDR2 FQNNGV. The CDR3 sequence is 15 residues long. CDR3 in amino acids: CASSPGQLNTGELFF. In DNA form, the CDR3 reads TGTGCCAGCAGCCCGGGACAGCTCAACACCGGGGAGCTGTTTTTT.

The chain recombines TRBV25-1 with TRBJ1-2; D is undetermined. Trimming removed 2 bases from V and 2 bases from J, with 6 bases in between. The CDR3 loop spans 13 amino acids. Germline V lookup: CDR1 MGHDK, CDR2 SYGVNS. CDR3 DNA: TGTGCCAGCAGTGAAAACATGAACTATGGCTACACCTTC. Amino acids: CASSENMNYGYTF.

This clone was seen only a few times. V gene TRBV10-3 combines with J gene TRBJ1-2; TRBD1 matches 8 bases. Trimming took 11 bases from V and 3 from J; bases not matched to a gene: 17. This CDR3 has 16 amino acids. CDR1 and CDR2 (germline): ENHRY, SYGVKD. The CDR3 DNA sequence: TGTGCCCTCCGGGGTGACAGGGGACAAGAGGACTATGGCTACACCTTC. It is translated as CALRGDRGQEDYGYTF.

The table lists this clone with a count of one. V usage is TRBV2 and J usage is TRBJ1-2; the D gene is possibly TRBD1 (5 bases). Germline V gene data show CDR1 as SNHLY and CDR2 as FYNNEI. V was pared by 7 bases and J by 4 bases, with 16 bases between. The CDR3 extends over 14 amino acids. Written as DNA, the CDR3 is TGTGCCAGCATTCCTGGGGGGTATGCCTATGGCTACACCTTC. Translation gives CASIPGGYAYGYTF.

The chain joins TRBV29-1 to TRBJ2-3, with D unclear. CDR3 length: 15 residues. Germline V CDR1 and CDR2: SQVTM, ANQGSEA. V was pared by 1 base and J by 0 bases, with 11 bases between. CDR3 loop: CSVEGASHSTDTQYF. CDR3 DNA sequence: TGCAGCGTTGAAGGGGCGAGCCATAGCACAGATACGCAGTATTTT.

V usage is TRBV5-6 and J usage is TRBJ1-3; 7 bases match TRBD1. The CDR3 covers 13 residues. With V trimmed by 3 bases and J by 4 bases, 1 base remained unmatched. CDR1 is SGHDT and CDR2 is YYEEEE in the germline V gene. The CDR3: CASSWDRGNTIYF. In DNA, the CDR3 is TGTGCCAGCAGCTGGGACAGAGGAAACACCATATATTTT.

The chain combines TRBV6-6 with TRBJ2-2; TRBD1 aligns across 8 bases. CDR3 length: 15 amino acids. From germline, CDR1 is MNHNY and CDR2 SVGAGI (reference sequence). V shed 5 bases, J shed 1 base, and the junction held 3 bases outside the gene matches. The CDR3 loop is CASSPTGVNTGELFF. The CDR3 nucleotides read TGTGCCAGCAGTCCGACAGGGGTGAACACCGGGGAGCTGTTTTTT.

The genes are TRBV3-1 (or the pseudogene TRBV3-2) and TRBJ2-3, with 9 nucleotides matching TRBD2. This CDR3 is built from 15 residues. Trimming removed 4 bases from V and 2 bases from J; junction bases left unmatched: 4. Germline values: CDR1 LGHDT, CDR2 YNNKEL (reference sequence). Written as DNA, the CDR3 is TGTGCCAGCAGCCCTAGCGGGGATTCCACAGATACGCAGTATTTT. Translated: CASSPSGDSTDTQYF.

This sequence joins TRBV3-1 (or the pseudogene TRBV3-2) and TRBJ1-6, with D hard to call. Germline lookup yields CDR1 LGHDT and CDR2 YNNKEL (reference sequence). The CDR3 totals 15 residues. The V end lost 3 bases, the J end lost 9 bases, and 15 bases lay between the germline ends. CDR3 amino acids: CASSQDSLVGSPLHF. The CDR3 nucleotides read TGTGCCAGCAGCCAGGACTCCTTAGTGGGTTCACCCCTCCACTTT.

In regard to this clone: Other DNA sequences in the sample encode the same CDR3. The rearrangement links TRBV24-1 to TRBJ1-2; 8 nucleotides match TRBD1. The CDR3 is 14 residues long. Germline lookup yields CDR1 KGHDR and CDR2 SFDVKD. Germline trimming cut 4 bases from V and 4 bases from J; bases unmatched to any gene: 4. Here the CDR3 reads CATSDRGQGYGYTF. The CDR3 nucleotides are TGTGCCACCAGTGACCGAGGACAGGGCTATGGCTACACCTTC.

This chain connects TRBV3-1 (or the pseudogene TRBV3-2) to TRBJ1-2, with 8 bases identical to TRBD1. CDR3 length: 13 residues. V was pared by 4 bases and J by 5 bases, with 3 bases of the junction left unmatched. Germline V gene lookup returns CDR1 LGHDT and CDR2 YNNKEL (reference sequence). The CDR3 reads CASSPRTGYGYTF. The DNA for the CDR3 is TGTGCCAGCAGCCCCCGGACAGGGTATGGCTACACCTTC.

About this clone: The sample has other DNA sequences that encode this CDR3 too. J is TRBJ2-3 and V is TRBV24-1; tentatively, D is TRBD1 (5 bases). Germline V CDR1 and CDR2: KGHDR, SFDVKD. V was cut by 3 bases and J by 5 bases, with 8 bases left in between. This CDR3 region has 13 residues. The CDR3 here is CATSDLRGDTQYF. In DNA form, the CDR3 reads TGTGCCACCAGTGATCTAAGGGGAGATACGCAGTATTTT.

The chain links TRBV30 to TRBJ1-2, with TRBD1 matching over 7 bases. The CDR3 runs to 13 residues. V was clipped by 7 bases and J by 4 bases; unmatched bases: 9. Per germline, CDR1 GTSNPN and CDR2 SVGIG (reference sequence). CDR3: CASGGWGVYGYTF. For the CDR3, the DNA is TGTGCCTCAGGGGGATGGGGGGTCTATGGCTACACCTTC.

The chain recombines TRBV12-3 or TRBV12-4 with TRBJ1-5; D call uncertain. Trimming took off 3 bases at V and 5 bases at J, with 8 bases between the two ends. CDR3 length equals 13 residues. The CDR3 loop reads CASSLTGYQPQHF. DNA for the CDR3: TGTGCCAGCAGTTTGACCGGGTATCAGCCCCAGCATTTT.

CDR3 nucleotides: TGTGCCAGTAGTTCTCTATCAGGGGGCCCCGGGGAGCTGTTTTTT. Its protein product is CASSSLSGGPGELFF. V gene TRBV19 combines with J gene TRBJ2-2, with TRBD1 matching 8 bases. Germline CDR1 and CDR2: LNHDA and SQIVND (reference sequence). This CDR3 is built from 15 residues. Germline trimming cut 5 bases from V and 6 bases from J; bases unmatched to any gene: 8.

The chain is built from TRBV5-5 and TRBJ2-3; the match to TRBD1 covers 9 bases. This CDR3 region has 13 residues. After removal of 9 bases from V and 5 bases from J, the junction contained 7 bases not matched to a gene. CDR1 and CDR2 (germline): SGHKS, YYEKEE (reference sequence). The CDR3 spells CATRTGDKDTQYF. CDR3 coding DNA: TGTGCCACTAGGACAGGGGATAAAGATACGCAGTATTTT.

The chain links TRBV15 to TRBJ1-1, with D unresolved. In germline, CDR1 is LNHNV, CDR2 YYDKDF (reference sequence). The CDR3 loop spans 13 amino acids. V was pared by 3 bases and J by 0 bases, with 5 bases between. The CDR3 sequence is CATSSFMNTEAFF. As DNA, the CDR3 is TGTGCCACCAGCAGCTTTATGAACACTGAAGCTTTCTTT.

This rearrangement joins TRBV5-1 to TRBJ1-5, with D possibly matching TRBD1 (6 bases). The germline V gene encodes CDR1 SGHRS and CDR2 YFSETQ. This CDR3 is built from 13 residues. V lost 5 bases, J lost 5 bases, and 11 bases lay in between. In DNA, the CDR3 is TGCGCCAGCAGGGCAGGGGAAGATCAGCCCCAGCATTTT. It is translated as CASRAGEDQPQHF.

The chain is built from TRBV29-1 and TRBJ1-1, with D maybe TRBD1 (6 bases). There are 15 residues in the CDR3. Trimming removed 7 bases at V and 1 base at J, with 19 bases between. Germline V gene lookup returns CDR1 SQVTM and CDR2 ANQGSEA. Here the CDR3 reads CSAPTGLTSNTEAFF. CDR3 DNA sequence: TGCAGCGCCCCAACAGGGCTTACATCGAACACTGAAGCTTTCTTT.

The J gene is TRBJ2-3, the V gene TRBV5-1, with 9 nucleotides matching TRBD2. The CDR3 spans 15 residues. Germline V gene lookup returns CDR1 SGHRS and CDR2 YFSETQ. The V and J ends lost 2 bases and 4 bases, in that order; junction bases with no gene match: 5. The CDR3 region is CASSLLAGVADTQYF. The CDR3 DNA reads TGCGCCAGCAGCTTATTAGCGGGGGTCGCAGATACGCAGTATTTT.

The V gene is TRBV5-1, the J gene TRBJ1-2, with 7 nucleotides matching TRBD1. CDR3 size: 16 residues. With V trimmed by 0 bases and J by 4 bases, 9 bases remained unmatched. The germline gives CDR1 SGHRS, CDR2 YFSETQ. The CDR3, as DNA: TGCGCCAGCAGCTTGGAGAGGGGGCCTCTATTCTATGGCTACACCTTC. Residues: CASSLERGPLFYGYTF.

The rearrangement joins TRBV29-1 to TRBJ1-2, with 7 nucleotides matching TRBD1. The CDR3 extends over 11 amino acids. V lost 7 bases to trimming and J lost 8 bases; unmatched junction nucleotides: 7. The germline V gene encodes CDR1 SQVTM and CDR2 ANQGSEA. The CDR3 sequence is CSGDSYAGYTF. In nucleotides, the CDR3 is TGCAGCGGGGACAGTTATGCCGGCTACACCTTC. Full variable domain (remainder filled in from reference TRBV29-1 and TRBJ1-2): SAVISQKPSRDICQRGTSLTIQCQVDSQVTMMFWYRQQPGQSLTLIATANQGSEATYESGFVIDKFPISRPNLTFSTLTVSNMSPEDSSIYLCSGDSYAGYTFGSGTRLTVV.

CDR3 region: CASSPGTRAEAFF. Written as DNA, the CDR3 is TGTGCCAGCAGCCCTGGGACAAGGGCTGAAGCTTTCTTT. V and J are TRBV9 and TRBJ1-1; tentative D call: TRBD1 (6 bases). The V end was cut by 4 bases, the J end by 6 bases, with 13 bases between. CDR3 size: 13 residues. Looked up from germline, CDR1 is SGDLS and CDR2 is YYNGEE.